Listed below are T cell receptor beta chains from one sample, sequenced in a study of cytomegalovirus exposure and HLA in healthy donors. Data came from immunoSEQ multiplex PCR; TCRdb stores just in-frame clones and leaves some out. The table lists 180,000 or so clones, 75% to 90% of them singletons, with roughly 8.8% in the top ten. The sequenced sample was PBMCs. The receptors were sampled from a man aged 18 to 29 in good health and CMV-seropositive. CDR3s include the opening cysteine and the closing phenylalanine or tryptophan. The D gene is left open where the match is weak. The size field is filled for only some rows; it gives once, few, many or a size class.

v_call	d_call	clone_size	j_call	cdr3_nt	cdr3_aa
TRBV9	TRBD2	NA	TRBJ2-5	TGTGCCAGCAGCAATAGCGGGGGGCGGGAAGAGACCCAGTACTTC	CASSNSGGREETQYF
TRBV7-9	TRBD1	NA	TRBJ1-2	TGTGCCAGTCAGATAGGGACAGACAACTATGGCTACACCTTC	CASQIGTDNYGYTF
TRBV18	NA	NA	TRBJ1-2	TGTGCCAGCTCACCACCGAACAGGGCCCACGGCTACACCTTC	CASSPPNRAHGYTF
TRBV5-1	NA	NA	TRBJ2-5	TGCGCCAGCAGCTTGGCCGCGGGCGGTTCGGGGGAGACCCAGTACTTC	CASSLAAGGSGETQYF
TRBV9	TRBD1	NA	TRBJ1-5	TGTGCCAGCAGCGTTCAGGGGGTTAATCAGCCCCAGCATTTT	CASSVQGVNQPQHF
TRBV2	NA	once	TRBJ2-7	TGTGCCAGCAGTGAGGGCAGGGCCTACGAGCAGTACTTC	CASSEGRAYEQYF
TRBV6-1	NA	once	TRBJ2-7	TGTGCCAGCGCGGAGGGCATCTACGAGCAGTACTTC	CASAEGIYEQYF
TRBV27	NA	NA	TRBJ1-1	TGTGCCAGCAGGAGTTACACTGAAGCTTTCTTT	CASRSYTEAFF
TRBV11-2	NA	NA	TRBJ2-3	TGTGCCAGCAGCTTAGATCCCCTTTATCGGGGGGCGACAGATACGCAGTATTTT	CASSLDPLYRGATDTQYF
TRBV7-2	NA	NA	TRBJ2-7	TGTGCCAGCAGCTTTCTCCGGGGGACCTACGAGCAGTACTTC	CASSFLRGTYEQYF
TRBV5-1	NA	NA	TRBJ1-4	TGCGCCAGCAGCTTGGGAGCCAGGGATGCAACTAATGAAAAACTGTTTTTT	CASSLGARDATNEKLFF
TRBV6-5	NA	NA	TRBJ2-2	TGTGCCAGCAGCCCTCAACCGACTATCCCCGGGGAGCTGTTTTTT	CASSPQPTIPGELFF
TRBV27	TRBD2	NA	TRBJ2-3	TGTGCCAGCCGGGGACTAGGAACAGATACGCAGTATTTT	CASRGLGTDTQYF
TRBV29-1	NA	NA	TRBJ2-7	TGCAGCCTCCCTCCACCCTACTACGAGCAGTACTTC	CSLPPPYYEQYF
TRBV7-9	TRBD1	NA	TRBJ2-6	TGTGCCAGCAGCCCCTGGACAGGGATGATGTCTGGGGCCAACGTCCTGACTTTC	CASSPWTGMMSGANVLTF
TRBV9	NA	NA	TRBJ2-5	TGTGCCAGCAGCGGGACCGGGACCGGGGGTGAGACCCAGTACTTC	CASSGTGTGGETQYF
TRBV18	NA	NA	TRBJ1-1	TGTGCCAGCTCACCACCGGTGGGCCAGAACACTGAAGCTTTCTTT	CASSPPVGQNTEAFF
TRBV10-3	NA	NA	TRBJ2-7	TGTGCCATCAGCTCGCCAGGGCTCTCCTACGAGCAGTACTTC	CAISSPGLSYEQYF
TRBV7-9	NA	NA	TRBJ2-5	TGTTCCAGCAGCTCCAGTGGAATTGCGGTGGAGACCCAGTACTTC	CSSSSSGIAVETQYF
TRBV13	TRBD2	NA	TRBJ2-5	TGTGCCAGCAGCTGGAGCGGGGGGGATGTAGGGCACGAGACCCAGTACTTC	CASSWSGGDVGHETQYF
TRBV4-3	TRBD1	few	TRBJ2-1	TGCGCCAGCAGCCAAGATTCCGGGACAGTCAATGAGCAGTTCTTC	CASSQDSGTVNEQFF
TRBV19	TRBD1	NA	TRBJ1-2	TGTGCCAGTAGTATAGCTCACGGGACAGGGTTTGGCTACACCTTC	CASSIAHGTGFGYTF
TRBV10-3	TRBD1	NA	TRBJ1-1	TGTGCCATCAGTGAGCCGGGCCGCCGGGACAGGGGTGGGGACACTGAAGCTTTCTTT	CAISEPGRRDRGGDTEAFF
TRBV19	NA	few	TRBJ2-2	TGTGCCAGTACTTTCCAGAAGAACACCGGGGAGCTGTTTTTT	CASTFQKNTGELFF
TRBV5-8	TRBD2	once	TRBJ2-3	TGTGCCAGCAGCTTGAGTACGTCTAGCGGGGGAACAGATACGCAGTATTTT	CASSLSTSSGGTDTQYF
TRBV5-8	NA	NA	TRBJ1-5	TGTGCCAGCAGCTCCAGGGGATACCAGCATTTT	CASSSRGYQHF
TRBV25-1	NA	once	TRBJ2-5	TGTGCCAGCAGTGAAGTAAACCTAGAGTGGGCCCAGTACTTC	CASSEVNLEWAQYF
TRBV5-4	TRBD1	few	TRBJ1-2	TGTGCCAGCAACAGGGGGCGCTTCTACACCTTC	CASNRGRFYTF
TRBV6-5	NA	NA	TRBJ2-3	TGTGCCAGCAGTTACTCGAAGAATGCCAGATTGGATACGCAGTATTTT	CASSYSKNARLDTQYF
TRBV2	TRBD1	NA	TRBJ2-2	TGTGCCAGCTTGCGGGACAGGAGCACCGGGGAGCTGTTTTTT	CASLRDRSTGELFF
TRBV7-2	NA	NA	TRBJ2-7	TGTGCCAGCAGCCCGCCCCGACAGCCTCTCTACGAGCAGTACTTC	CASSPPRQPLYEQYF